These 28 T cell receptor beta chains came from one sample sequenced in a study of cytomegalovirus exposure and HLA in healthy donors. The PCR used 60 Vbeta and 13 Jbeta primers. This table comes from immunoSEQ multiplex PCR, and its TCRdb copy is limited to in-frame clones, with some not included. The sample consists of some 150,000 clones, about 75% of them appearing once. The sequenced sample was PBMCs. The receptor set was obtained from a woman between 35 and 50 years old in good health and CMV-seronegative.

This clone was found a few times. This sequence joins TRBV15 and TRBJ1-1, with D possibly TRBD1 on 5 matching bases. The germline CDR1 and CDR2 sequences are LNHNV and YYDKDF (reference sequence). V was clipped by 9 bases and J by 1 base, with 15 bases between them. This CDR3 comprises 14 residues. The CDR3 nucleotides are TGTGCCACGGGATTCGGGGGAACGAACACTGAAGCTTTCTTT. It encodes CATGFGGTNTEAFF.

This clone was seen a handful of times. V and J are TRBV19 and TRBJ2-5, with D possibly being TRBD2 (6 bases). The germline CDR1 and CDR2 sequences are LNHDA and SQIVND (reference sequence). V was trimmed by 3 bases and J by 4 bases, leaving 12 bases between them. The CDR3 is made up of 14 amino acids. DNA for the CDR3: TGTGCCAGTAGTATTCCTTCCGGGGGAGAGACCCAGTACTTC. It yields the protein CASSIPSGGETQYF.

This rearrangement joins TRBV15 to TRBJ2-3, with 9 nucleotides matching TRBD2. CDR1 and CDR2 (germline): LNHNV, YYDKDF (reference sequence). The V and J ends lost 6 bases and 6 bases, in that order; junction bases with no gene match: 4. The CDR3 totals 13 residues. This CDR3 reads CATSLAGEDTQYF. CDR3 nucleotide sequence: TGTGCCACCAGTTTAGCGGGGGAGGATACGCAGTATTTT.

This clone turned up a few times. The J gene is TRBJ1-1, the V gene TRBV7-9; 9 bases line up with TRBD1. The CDR3 loop spans 17 amino acids. The ends lost 4 bases at V and 0 bases at J; junction bases unmatched: 9. CDR1 SEHNR and CDR2 FQNEAQ come from the germline V gene (reference sequence). Here the CDR3 reads CASSSPGQGILNTEAFF. CDR3 coding DNA: TGTGCCAGCAGCTCGCCGGGACAGGGAATATTGAACACTGAAGCTTTCTTT.

V usage is TRBV18 and J usage is TRBJ1-1; D is unresolved. The CDR3 is 15 residues long. V lost 6 bases to trimming and J lost 4 bases, with 18 bases between them. Germline V gene lookup returns CDR1 KGHSH and CDR2 LQKENI. The CDR3 nucleotides are TGTGCCAGCTCCGGAATGGTCGGGATGGGCACTGAAGCTTTCTTT. This sequence encodes CASSGMVGMGTEAFF.

This chain joins TRBV7-6 and TRBJ1-6; 11 positions match TRBD1. This CDR3 region has 16 residues. V was clipped by 1 base and J by 7 bases; unmatched bases: 3. CDR1 SGHVS and CDR2 FNYEAQ come from the germline V gene. This CDR3 is CASSLEGQGANSPLHF. In DNA, the CDR3 is TGTGCCAGCAGCTTAGAAGGACAGGGGGCGAATTCACCCCTCCACTTT.

The rearrangement links TRBV29-1 to TRBJ2-6; D not resolved. V lost 4 bases and J lost 0, with 10 bases in between. The length of the CDR3 is 15 residues. Germline CDR1 SQVTM, CDR2 ANQGSEA. CDR3 sequence (DNA): TGCAGCGTTGTTGTTATGTCCTCTGGGGCCAACGTCCTGACTTTC. It encodes CSVVVMSSGANVLTF.

This chain connects TRBV6-5 to TRBJ1-1; 8 bases map to TRBD1. CDR3 length: 15 residues. V shed 2 bases and J 1 base; nucleotides not matched to a gene: 3. The germline V gene has CDR1 MNHEY and CDR2 SVGAGI. This CDR3 is CASSYGDRPNTEAFF. The CDR3 region has the DNA TGTGCCAGCAGTTACGGGGACAGGCCGAACACTGAAGCTTTCTTT.

J is TRBJ1-2 and V is TRBV7-2, with D maybe TRBD1 (6 bases). Trimming removed 5 bases from V and 6 bases from J, with 16 bases in between. CDR1 and CDR2 from the germline V gene are SGHTA and FQGNSA. This CDR3 contains 14 residues. CDR3 coding DNA: TGTGCCAGCAGCAACTACCAGGGGTATGATGGCTACACCTTC. Translating it yields CASSNYQGYDGYTF.

The V gene is TRBV11-2, the J gene TRBJ1-6; TRBD1 might be the D (5 bases). The germline V gene encodes CDR1 SGHAT and CDR2 FQNNGV. This CDR3 has 16 residues. V lost 5 bases and J 6 bases, leaving 17 bases between the germline ends. CDR3 loop: CASSVDSESLNSPLHF. The CDR3 bases are TGTGCCAGCAGCGTCGACAGCGAGAGCCTTAATTCACCCCTCCACTTT.

This clone was seen a few times. The V and J genes are TRBV5-6 and TRBJ1-4; weak D call: TRBD1 (5 bases). Germline V gene lookup returns CDR1 SGHDT and CDR2 YYEEEE. Trimming cost V 2 bases and J 5 bases, with 13 bases left between them. This CDR3 has 15 residues. The CDR3 DNA is TGTGCCAGCAGCTTCCACAGGACCCTCAATGAAAAACTGTTTTTT. Translated, it gives CASSFHRTLNEKLFF.

The chain couples TRBV5-4 to TRBJ2-2; D gene ambiguous. In germline, CDR1 is SGHNT, CDR2 YYREEE (reference sequence). V lost 4 bases and J 1 base, leaving 2 bases between the germline ends. The CDR3 has 12 residues. The CDR3 DNA sequence: TGTGCCAGCAGCCTGAACACCGGGGAGCTGTTTTTT. This encodes CASSLNTGELFF. The full variable domain, rest sourced from reference TRBV5-4 and TRBJ2-2, is ETGVTQSPTHLIKTRGQQVTLRCSSQSGHNTVSWYQQALGQGPQFIFQYYREEENGRGNFPPRFSGLQFPNYSSELNVNALELDDSALYLCASSLNTGELFFGEGSRLTVL.

CDR3 in DNA: TGTGCCATCAGTGGACAGGGTCACTCACCCCTCCACTTT. It yields the protein CAISGQGHSPLHF. The rearrangement joins TRBV10-3 to TRBJ1-6, with 7 nucleotides matching TRBD1. Trimming cost V 4 bases and J 10 bases; bases outside gene matches: 4. CDR3 length: 13 amino acids. Germline V lookup: CDR1 ENHRY, CDR2 SYGVKD.

The V gene is TRBV2, the J gene TRBJ1-2; tentative D call: TRBD1 (5 bases). Trimming left V 10 bases short and J 2 bases short, with 14 bases between. Per the germline V gene, CDR1 is SNHLY and CDR2 is FYNNEI. This CDR3 comprises 13 residues. The CDR3 here is CAIDSTANYGYTF. The DNA for the CDR3 is TGTGCCATCGACAGTACCGCAAACTATGGCTACACCTTC.

The chain combines TRBV4-3 with TRBJ1-1, with a possible D match to TRBD1 (5 bases). The CDR3 is 16 residues long. Germline V lookup: CDR1 LGHNA, CDR2 YSLEER. Trimming pared 0 bases from V and 0 bases from J, leaving 11 bases between. The CDR3: CASSQDRGLMNTEAFF. For the CDR3, the DNA is TGCGCCAGCAGCCAAGATAGGGGACTTATGAACACTGAAGCTTTCTTT.

The V call is TRBV6-5, the J call TRBJ2-3; D call uncertain. Germline assignment: CDR1 MNHEY and CDR2 SVGAGI. This CDR3 is 13 amino acids long. V dropped 6 bases and J dropped 0 bases, with 7 bases sitting between them. DNA of the CDR3: TGTGCCAGCAGGCCGACTAGCACAGATACGCAGTATTTT. Protein sequence: CASRPTSTDTQYF.

V is TRBV25-1 and J is TRBJ2-7; tentatively, D is TRBD2 (6 bases). V gave up 9 bases and J gave up 3 bases, with 15 bases separating them. Germline lookup yields CDR1 MGHDK and CDR2 SYGVNS. CDR3 length: 13 amino acids. CDR3 loop: CASKGGIFYEQYF. The CDR3 region has the DNA TGTGCCAGTAAAGGAGGGATTTTCTACGAGCAGTACTTC.

The chain links TRBV30 to TRBJ2-4; possible D gene TRBD1, 6 bases. The V end was cut by 3 bases, the J end by 6 bases, with 9 bases between. The CDR3 runs 12 residues. CDR1 and CDR2 (germline): GTSNPN, SVGIG (reference sequence). In DNA form, the CDR3 reads TGTGCCTGGAGCCACAGGGTAAACATTCAGTACTTC. This sequence encodes CAWSHRVNIQYF.

The rearrangement joins TRBV28 to TRBJ1-4; D call uncertain. V was clipped by 8 bases and J by 4 bases, with 14 bases between them. Looked up from germline, CDR1 is MDHEN and CDR2 is SYDVKM. This CDR3 has 14 amino acids. The CDR3 reads CASEGSGNNEKLFF. In DNA, the CDR3 is TGTGCCAGCGAGGGCTCCGGGAATAATGAAAAACTGTTTTTT.

This clone came up many times. The chain couples TRBV7-9 to TRBJ1-1; weak D call: TRBD1 (6 bases). Looked up from germline, CDR1 is SEHNR and CDR2 is FQNEAQ (reference sequence). The CDR3 is 14 amino acids. The V gene lost 5 bases and the J gene lost 0 bases, with 10 bases spanning the gap. Written as DNA, the CDR3 is TGTGCCAGCAGCCATGGACAGATGAACACTGAAGCTTTCTTT. Its protein product is CASSHGQMNTEAFF. The whole variable domain, remainder taken from reference TRBV7-9 and TRBJ1-1, is DTGVSQNPRHKITKRGQNVTFRCDPISEHNRLYWYRQTLGQGPEFLTYFQNEAQLEKSRLLSDRFSAERPKGSFSTLEIQRTEQGDSAMYLCASSHGQMNTEAFFGQGTRLTVV.

The CDR3 nucleotides read TGTGCCAGCAGTTTTCAGGGGGCAACTAATGAAAAACTGTTTTTT. Protein sequence: CASSFQGATNEKLFF. The chain links TRBV27 to TRBJ1-4; TRBD1 agrees at 7 bases. This CDR3 contains 15 residues. Germline CDR1 and CDR2: MNHEY and SMNVEV (reference sequence). After removal of 3 bases from V and 0 bases from J, the junction contained 1 base not matched to a gene.

The CDR3 DNA sequence: TGTGCCAGCAGTTTAGTCACAGGGAACACTGAAGCTTTCTTT. Its protein is CASSLVTGNTEAFF. This chain uses TRBV28 with TRBJ1-1; weak D call: TRBD1 (5 bases). The ends were cut back, 2 bases at V and 1 base at J, with 8 bases in the middle. Germline V lookup: CDR1 MDHEN, CDR2 SYDVKM. CDR3 length equals 14 residues.

The chain uses TRBV29-1 and TRBJ2-6, with 9 positions matching TRBD1. The CDR3 has 16 amino acids. The germline CDR1 and CDR2 sequences are SQVTM and ANQGSEA. With 4 bases clipped from V and 0 bases from J, the junction kept 4 bases outside the gene matches. CDR3 protein: CSVGDRVSSGANVLTF. The CDR3 nucleotides are TGCAGCGTTGGGGACAGGGTAAGCTCTGGGGCCAACGTCCTGACTTTC.

V gene TRBV27 combines with J gene TRBJ2-6; D is unclear. The germline CDR1 and CDR2 sequences are MNHEY and SMNVEV (reference sequence). The CDR3 loop spans 17 amino acids. V dropped 1 base and J dropped 0 bases, with 10 bases sitting between them. The CDR3 DNA reads as TGTGCCAGCAGTTTATTCTCCTTAAACTCTGGGGCCAACGTCCTGACTTTC. It encodes CASSLFSLNSGANVLTF.

The chain carries TRBV5-1 and TRBJ1-6; TRBD1 agrees at 7 bases. Per the germline V gene, CDR1 is SGHRS and CDR2 is YFSETQ. The CDR3 sequence is 15 residues long. Unmatched junction bases numbered 4, after V lost 1 base and J lost 6 bases. In DNA, the CDR3 is TGCGCCAGCAGCTTGAGCCCAGGGGGTAATTCACCCCTCCACTTT. It is translated as CASSLSPGGNSPLHF.

In this sample, this clone turned up a few times. The genes are TRBV6-5 and TRBJ1-5; tentative D call: TRBD1 (5 bases). Germline CDR1 is MNHEY and CDR2 is SVGAGI. V dropped 6 bases and J dropped 1 base, with 10 bases sitting between them. This CDR3 is 14 amino acids long. The CDR3 spells CASRSGGSNQPQHF. CDR3 sequence (DNA): TGTGCCAGCAGGTCCGGGGGGAGCAATCAGCCCCAGCATTTT.

This sequence joins TRBV23-1 and TRBJ2-2; perhaps TRBD1 as D (7 bases). TRBV23-1 is designated an ORF whose function remains uncertain. The CDR3 length is 14 residues. V was shortened by 2 bases and J by 6 bases, with 10 bases between the two germline ends. CDR3 sequence (DNA): TGCGCCAGCAGTCAACAGGGGGGACCCGGGGAGCTGTTTTTT. This translates into CASSQQGGPGELFF.

In its sample, this clone was seen once. This sequence joins TRBV7-3 and TRBJ2-3, with 10 nucleotides matching TRBD2. The trim removed 2 bases at V and 0 bases at J, leaving 2 bases unmatched. CDR3 length: 16 residues. Germline-derived CDR1 and CDR2 are SGHTA and FQGTGA. CDR3 sequence (DNA): TGTGCCAGCAGCTTAGGAGCGGGGGGGAGCACAGATACGCAGTATTTT. This sequence encodes CASSLGAGGSTDTQYF.